This T cell receptor beta chain was recovered during a study of identical twins. Study-level results: Low generation-probability sequences were in excess among twin-shared out-of-frame alpha sequences.

Details on this clonotype: As yet, its antigen is unknown.

CDR1 and CDR2 (germline): MNHEY, SVGAGI. The V and J ends lost 0 bases and 5 bases respectively, with 13 bases between them. The CDR3 has 15 residues. TCRdb passed the 5' RACE reads through MiXCR, listing each CDR3 protein once. The sample lists about 720,000 distinct CDR3 sequences; around a sixth were seen once. This sample also belongs to another study, concerning T cells expressing NK-cell markers. That work states: Among several donors, these clonotypes also ranked first in the CD3+CD56-NKG2C+ fraction.

The chain links TRBV6-5 to TRBJ2-5, with D unclear. The TCR sequence derives from a woman between 18 and 30 years old in good health. Sequencing was performed on PBMCs. The CDR3 nucleotides read TGTGCCAGCAGTTACTCGAGACGACCCATGGAGACCCAGTACTTC. As protein: CASSYSRRPMETQYF.